Listed below are T cell receptor beta chains from one sample, sequenced in a study of blood T cell repertoires in COVID-19. Some clones are missing from TCRdb's copy, which holds only in-frame ones; the method was immunoSEQ multiplex PCR. The sample yields more than 200,000 clones, around four fifths seen once. Sequencing was performed on peripheral blood. These receptors all come from a woman aged 45-65 years with acute or convalescent COVID-19. Each CDR3 is given with its conserved first and last residue. Each record gives: V gene, D gene, CDR3 length, CDR3 protein. D genes are given only for firm matches.

TRBV2 TRBD1 15 CASSRDRANTDTQYF
TRBV29-1 TRBD2 16 CSVEGTRFGGYNEQFF
TRBV25-1 - 14 CASRRSGANYGYTF
TRBV2 TRBD1 13 CASSDGGTGAQYF
TRBV19 TRBD1 16 CASRGPDREGANVLTF
TRBV29-1 - 12 CSVGGVWDEQFF
TRBV15 TRBD2 16 CATSRALAGESNEQFF
TRBV6-5 TRBD1 13 CASSSSGTGWQYF
TRBV11-1 - 15 CASSLYAGSLETQYF
TRBV5-1 TRBD2 16 CASSLLTSGSADEQFF
TRBV10-3 TRBD1 15 CAISDGQGALDEQFF
TRBV6-5 TRBD2 14 CASRRDYRTHEQFF
TRBV27 - 15 CASSLGGGLLETQYF
TRBV18 - 13 CASSQRQVYEQYF
TRBV2 TRBD2 15 CATGTSGSPQETQYF
TRBV5-1 TRBD1 18 CASSLALSQGAQGREQFF
TRBV19 TRBD2 14 CASSASGSPGELFF
TRBV19 TRBD2 14 CASSIGGGTGELFF
TRBV6-6 TRBD2 15 CASTTGLAADNEQFF
TRBV10-3 TRBD2 15 CAISESRGGPYEQYF
TRBV5-6 TRBD1 13 CASIGQGYNGYTF
TRBV9 TRBD2 17 CASSATPGTSGSNEQFF
TRBV19 TRBD2 15 CASSVAGLAAYEQYF
TRBV24-1 - 17 CATSDPRRNLNTGELFF
TRBV18 TRBD1 13 CASSPTGIDIQYF
TRBV5-5 TRBD1 13 CASSRDSPIGYTF
TRBV5-1 - 16 CASSLNAGIIVETQYF
TRBV5-4 TRBD2 16 CASSPRTSGSSGELFF
TRBV7-3 TRBD2 15 CASSPRLAYTDTQYF
TRBV24-1 TRBD1 16 CATSDPTGAANYGYTF
TRBV6-5 - 13 CASSLSVNTEAFF
TRBV7-6 - 16 CASSPRAGGSYNEQFF
TRBV18 - 15 CASSTQGGDTYGYTF
TRBV15 TRBD1 18 CATSRGGRGHANFYGYTF
TRBV27 - 16 CASSLRPGAGANVLTF